One sample yielded the 27 T cell receptor beta chains listed below, sequenced in a study of blood T cell repertoires in COVID-19. Sequenced by immunoSEQ multiplex PCR; TCRdb stores in-frame clones only, minus some. The table records roughly 250,000 clones, 75% to 85% of them present only once. The specimen sequenced was peripheral blood. These receptors were taken from a human donor in a cohort sampled during active COVID-19.

The chain combines TRBV6-5 with TRBJ1-2, with D maybe TRBD1 (5 bases). CDR1 is MNHEY and CDR2 is SVGAGI in the germline V gene. Trimming left V 7 bases short and J 3 bases short, with 12 bases between. The CDR3 totals 13 residues. The chain's CDR3 is CASIGRGYYGYTF. Written as DNA, the CDR3 is TGTGCCAGCATCGGAAGGGGCTACTATGGCTACACCTTC.

V is TRBV9 and J is TRBJ1-1, with a possible D match to TRBD1 (5 bases). The V end was cut by 1 base, the J end by 5 bases, with 9 bases between. The CDR3 covers 13 residues. Germline lookup yields CDR1 SGDLS and CDR2 YYNGEE. The CDR3 sequence is CASSVSGGTEAFF. For the CDR3, the DNA is TGTGCCAGCAGCGTAAGCGGGGGGACTGAAGCTTTCTTT.

V is TRBV7-9 and J is TRBJ2-5; TRBD1 aligns across 9 bases. V was pared by 1 base and J by 0 bases, with 0 bases of the junction left unmatched. Looked up from germline, CDR1 is SEHNR and CDR2 is FQNEAQ (reference sequence). The CDR3 sequence is 15 residues long. The CDR3 bases are TGTGCCAGCAGCTTAGGGACAGGGGACCAAGAGACCCAGTACTTC. It yields the protein CASSLGTGDQETQYF.

The genes are TRBV19 and TRBJ2-2; 9 bases agree with TRBD1. Germline V gives CDR1 LNHDA, CDR2 SQIVND (reference sequence). The CDR3 length is 14 residues. The V gene end was trimmed by 3 bases and the J gene end by 7 bases; junction bases not matched to a gene: 3. The CDR3 loop is CASSMNRGHGELFF. The CDR3 bases are TGTGCCAGTAGTATGAACAGGGGGCACGGGGAGCTGTTTTTT.

The rearrangement links TRBV29-1 to TRBJ2-5; 9 nucleotides agree with TRBD1. CDR1 is SQVTM and CDR2 is ANQGSEA in the germline V gene. The CDR3 has 15 amino acids. After removal of 5 bases from V and 4 bases from J, the junction contained 11 bases not matched to a gene. The CDR3 DNA sequence: TGCAGCGTTCTTTTGGGACAGGGTAGTGGAGAGACCCAGTACTTC. Its protein is CSVLLGQGSGETQYF. Combining the CDR3 with reference TRBV29-1 and TRBJ2-5 gives the whole variable domain SAVISQKPSRDICQRGTSLTIQCQVDSQVTMMFWYRQQPGQSLTLIATANQGSEATYESGFVIDKFPISRPNLTFSTLTVSNMSPEDSSIYLCSVLLGQGSGETQYFGPGTRLLVL.

CDR3 protein: CAWTWRNTEAFF. In DNA form, the CDR3 reads TGTGCCTGGACTTGGAGAAACACTGAAGCTTTCTTT. This chain uses TRBV30 with TRBJ1-1; D is unresolved. V was cut by 4 bases and J by 2 bases, with 8 bases left in between. CDR3 length: 12 amino acids. The germline V gene encodes CDR1 GTSNPN and CDR2 SVGIG (reference sequence).

The chain joins TRBV28 to TRBJ2-7; D perhaps matches TRBD2 (7 bases). The germline V gene has CDR1 MDHEN and CDR2 SYDVKM. V was pared by 2 bases and J by 4 bases, with 12 bases between. The CDR3 has 14 residues. In DNA, the CDR3 is TGTGCCAGCAGTTTAAGTGGGAGGGGGTACGAGCAGTACTTC. It encodes CASSLSGRGYEQYF.

This clone has just one count. This chain links TRBV11-3 with TRBJ2-1, with TRBD1 as a possible D gene (6 bases). Trimming took off 5 bases at V and 5 bases at J, with 19 bases between the two ends. The CDR3 runs to 16 residues. Germline assignment: CDR1 SGHNT and CDR2 YENEEA. The CDR3, as DNA: TGTGCCAGCAGCCCTAGGGGTGGGGACACACACAATGAGCAGTTCTTC. It yields the protein CASSPRGGDTHNEQFF.

The chain links TRBV6-5 to TRBJ1-2; tentatively, D is TRBD1 (6 bases). The V gene's germline CDR1 is MNHEY and CDR2 SVGAGI. The CDR3 is made up of 15 amino acids. Between the trimmed V and J ends, which lost 4 bases and 4 bases, there was a span of 16 bases. The CDR3 DNA sequence: TGTGCCAGCAGTTTCCAATCAGGGGATGGCTATGGCTACACCTTC. This encodes CASSFQSGDGYGYTF.

A single count supports this clone. V gene TRBV9 combines with J gene TRBJ2-3; 13 bases are a match to TRBD2. The trim removed 2 bases at V and 4 bases at J, leaving 4 bases unmatched. The CDR3 runs 16 residues. The V gene's germline CDR1 is SGDLS and CDR2 YYNGEE. CDR3 amino acids: CASSVGLAGAPDTQYF. Written as DNA, the CDR3 is TGTGCCAGCAGCGTTGGACTAGCGGGAGCCCCAGATACGCAGTATTTT.

The rearrangement joins TRBV27 to TRBJ2-7; TRBD1 agrees at 10 bases. V lost 3 bases to trimming and J lost 6 bases; unmatched junction nucleotides: 5. The CDR3 has 14 amino acids. Per the germline V gene, CDR1 is MNHEY and CDR2 is SMNVEV (reference sequence). CDR3 coding DNA: TGTGCCAGCAGTTTCGGACAGGGGGTATCCGAGCAGTACTTC. Amino acids: CASSFGQGVSEQYF.

The genes are TRBV15 and TRBJ1-1; D not certain. Germline V lookup: CDR1 LNHNV, CDR2 YYDKDF (reference sequence). The CDR3 covers 15 residues. Deletions cut 5 bases from V and 0 bases from J, with 13 bases between. For the CDR3, the DNA is TGTGCCACCAGCCCCGGTGGGAGGGTGAACACTGAAGCTTTCTTT. Its protein is CATSPGGRVNTEAFF.

This chain uses TRBV6-2 or TRBV6-3 with TRBJ2-5; D is undetermined. Trimming stripped 2 bases from V and 4 bases from J, with 8 bases between. CDR1 MNHEY and CDR2 SVGEGT come from the germline V gene. CDR3 length: 13 amino acids. CDR3 loop: CASSYGPIETQYF. CDR3 DNA sequence: TGTGCCAGCAGTTACGGGCCAATAGAGACCCAGTACTTC.

This clone was seen a handful of times. The chain links TRBV5-1 to TRBJ1-6; D possibly corresponds to TRBD1 (6 bases). This CDR3 has 15 amino acids. V was pared by 0 bases and J by 7 bases, with 11 bases between. Germline V CDR1 and CDR2: SGHRS, YFSETQ. The CDR3 reads CASSLDSGVNSPLHF. CDR3 coding DNA: TGCGCCAGCAGCTTGGATTCAGGGGTAAATTCACCCCTCCACTTT.

This clone showed up just once. The rearrangement joins TRBV7-9 to TRBJ2-5; D not certain. V lost 5 bases, J lost 4 bases, and 5 bases lay in between. Germline V lookup: CDR1 SEHNR, CDR2 FQNEAQ (reference sequence). The CDR3 is 11 residues long. CDR3 in amino acids: CASSARETQYF. CDR3 bases: TGTGCCAGCAGCGCTAGAGAGACCCAGTACTTC.

This rearrangement joins TRBV3-1 (or the pseudogene TRBV3-2) to TRBJ1-1; D gene uncertain. Trimming shortened V by 3 bases and J by 1 base, and 6 bases separated the two germline ends. Germline V gives CDR1 LGHDT, CDR2 YNNKEL (reference sequence). The CDR3 has 13 residues. The CDR3 loop is CASSQPGNTEAFF. CDR3 bases: TGTGCCAGCAGCCAGCCAGGGAACACTGAAGCTTTCTTT.

In this sample, this clone turned up a few times. The chain uses TRBV30 and TRBJ1-6; 9 bases are shared with TRBD1. Germline V gene sequence: CDR1 GTSNPN, CDR2 SVGIG (reference sequence). The CDR3 spans 14 residues. V lost 3 bases and J lost 9; bases outside the gene matches: 6. In DNA, the CDR3 is TGTGCCTGGAGCGGACAGGGGTTGACTTCACCCCTCCACTTT. It is translated as CAWSGQGLTSPLHF.

The chain couples TRBV20-1 to TRBJ1-4; D is perhaps TRBD1 (5 bases). CDR3 size: 14 residues. Between the trimmed V and J ends, which lost 3 bases and 5 bases, there was a span of 13 bases. Looked up from germline, CDR1 is DFQATT and CDR2 is SNEGSKA (reference sequence). The CDR3 spells CSASSGAWNEKLFF. CDR3 DNA sequence: TGCAGTGCTAGTAGTGGGGCATGGAATGAAAAACTGTTTTTT.

The chain uses TRBV7-2 and TRBJ2-2; 7 positions agree with TRBD2. Trimming removed 2 bases from V and 4 bases from J; junction bases left unmatched: 4. Per the germline V gene, CDR1 is SGHTA and CDR2 is FQGNSA. This CDR3 region has 15 residues. This chain's CDR3 is CASSLQPSGTGELFF. In DNA, the CDR3 is TGTGCCAGCAGCTTACAGCCTAGCGGCACCGGGGAGCTGTTTTTT.

This chain connects TRBV5-6 to TRBJ1-6, with D maybe TRBD1 (5 bases). The V gene's germline CDR1 is SGHDT and CDR2 YYEEEE. V gave up 4 bases and J gave up 4 bases, with 15 bases separating them. This CDR3 comprises 16 residues. The CDR3, as DNA: TGTGCCAGCAGCGTGAGGCAGGGCGTTTATAATTCACCCCTCCACTTT. It is translated as CASSVRQGVYNSPLHF. Full variable domain (outside the CDR3, taken from reference TRBV5-6 and TRBJ1-6): DAGVTQSPTHLIKTRGQQVTLRCSPKSGHDTVSWYQQALGQGPQFIFQYYEEEERQRGNFPDRFSGHQFPNYSSELNVNALLLGDSALYLCASSVRQGVYNSPLHFGNGTRLTVT.

The chain is built from TRBV5-8 and TRBJ2-3; TRBD2 agrees at 15 bases. The CDR3 consists of 13 residues. After removal of 7 bases from V and 6 bases from J, the junction contained 0 bases not matched to a gene. Germline CDR1 reads SGHTS; CDR2 reads YDEGEE. In nucleotides, the CDR3 is TGTGCCAGCGGGACTAGCGGGAGGGATACGCAGTATTTT. Its translation is CASGTSGRDTQYF.

This clone was seen once. V is TRBV5-8 and J is TRBJ2-7, with TRBD1 matching 9 bases. Unmatched junction bases numbered 5, after V lost 4 bases and J lost 0 bases. The germline CDR1 and CDR2 sequences are SGHTS and YDEGEE. The CDR3 is made up of 15 amino acids. The CDR3 protein is CASSGRTGASYEQYF. The CDR3 nucleotides are TGTGCCAGCAGCGGCCGGACAGGGGCCTCCTACGAGCAGTACTTC.

V gene TRBV4-2 combines with J gene TRBJ2-5; tentatively, D is TRBD2 (5 bases). Trimming took 0 bases from V and 5 from J, leaving 10 bases between them. CDR1 is LGHNA, CDR2 YNFKEQ, per germline. This CDR3 comprises 14 residues. CDR3 region: CASSQDRGWETQYF. The CDR3 DNA sequence: TGTGCCAGCAGCCAAGATCGGGGTTGGGAGACCCAGTACTTC.

Of note for this clone: Other DNA sequences in this sample translate to the same CDR3. The chain links TRBV19 to TRBJ2-1, with a tentative D call TRBD2 (7 bases). V gave up 2 bases and J gave up 0 bases, with 8 bases separating them. Germline CDR1 is LNHDA and CDR2 is SQIVND (reference sequence). This CDR3 has 15 residues. CDR3 sequence: CASSIRGGSYNEQFF. The CDR3 bases are TGTGCCAGTAGTATAAGGGGGGGCTCCTACAATGAGCAGTTCTTC.

The V gene is TRBV29-1, the J gene TRBJ1-3; D gene uncertain. There are 12 residues in the CDR3. Germline V gene data show CDR1 as SQVTM and CDR2 as ANQGSEA. Trimming took 3 bases from V and 1 from J, leaving 4 bases between them. The CDR3 loop is CSVEESGNTIYF. Written as DNA, the CDR3 is TGCAGCGTTGAGGAGTCTGGAAACACCATATATTTT.

The chain uses TRBV2 and TRBJ1-1; D ambiguous. Trimming shortened V by 6 bases and J by 2 bases, and 13 bases separated the two germline ends. CDR3 size: 14 residues. From germline, CDR1 is SNHLY and CDR2 FYNNEI. The CDR3 bases are TGTGCCAGCAGGTTCCAGGTTGTAAACACTGAAGCTTTCTTT. This gives the protein CASRFQVVNTEAFF.

The chain combines TRBV29-1 with TRBJ1-2, with TRBD1 as a possible D gene (5 bases). V lost 4 bases, J lost 7 bases, and 19 bases lay in between. Germline CDR1 SQVTM, CDR2 ANQGSEA. The CDR3 loop spans 14 amino acids. In DNA form, the CDR3 reads TGCAGCGTTGTCCCTCGGGGGGACCTGACTGGCTACACCTTC. The encoded protein is CSVVPRGDLTGYTF.